Below are 18 T cell receptor beta chains sequenced from a single sample in a study of T cells in Graves' hyperthyroidism and ophthalmopathy. RNA transcripts served as the template for amplifying TCR beta CDR3 regions. First-round RT-PCR of the TCR CDR3 relied on the HTBI primer set. MiXCR, applied by TCRdb to the multiplex PCR reads, yields one record per CDR3 protein. The data hold 470,000 or so distinct CDR3 sequences, with about 20% observed a single time. Sequences were obtained from blood. These TCRs come from a man younger than 30 with Graves' hyperthyroidism.

There are a few counts of this clonotype. CDR3 protein: CASTPSHQETQYF. DNA for the CDR3: TGTGCCAGCACCCCCAGCCACCAAGAGACCCAGTACTTC. This chain uses TRBV6-5 with TRBJ2-5; D gene ambiguous. The CDR3 spans 13 residues. Germline V gene data show CDR1 as MNHEY and CDR2 as SVGAGI. V shed 7 bases and J shed 0 bases, with 9 bases lying between them.

This clonotype was found many times. One base away lies a much larger clone, so this may be a sequencing read error. The chain joins TRBV6-5 to TRBJ1-5; D not resolved. This CDR3 region has 13 residues. Germline V lookup: CDR1 MNHEY, CDR2 SVGAGI. The CDR3 here is CANSYEVRQPQHF. The DNA of the CDR3 is TGTGCCAACAGTTATGAGGTGCGCCAGCCCCAGCATTTT.

This clonotype was counted ten times or more. V gene TRBV12-3 or TRBV12-4 combines with J gene TRBJ1-5; D is possibly TRBD1 (5 bases). V was pared by 4 bases and J by 7 bases, with 14 bases between. The CDR3 runs 14 residues. CDR3 bases: TGTGCCAGCAGTTCCCAGGGACGTGGGCAGCCCCAGCATTTT. The encoded protein is CASSSQGRGQPQHF.

This clonotype was seen at least ten times. The chain uses TRBV28 and TRBJ1-5; D not certain. Per the germline V gene, CDR1 is MDHEN and CDR2 is SYDVKM. V lost 3 bases, J lost 1 base, and 7 bases lay in between. This CDR3 region has 14 residues. This chain's CDR3 is CASSFLQSNQPQHF. DNA for the CDR3: TGTGCCAGCAGTTTCTTGCAGAGCAATCAGCCCCAGCATTTT. Together with reference TRBV28 and TRBJ1-5, the CDR3 gives the full variable domain: DVKVTQSSRYLVKRTGEKVFLECVQDMDHENMFWYRQDPGLGLRLIYFSYDVKMKEKGDIPEGYSVSREKKERFSLILESASTNQTSMYLCASSFLQSNQPQHFGDGTRLSIL.

This clonotype was detected ten times or more. CDR3 nucleotides: TGTGCCAGTTGTCCCTACCGGGGTGTTACCTACGAGCAGTACTTC. It yields the protein CASCPYRGVTYEQYF. The rearrangement links TRBV28 to TRBJ2-7; TRBD2 might be the D (5 bases). CDR3 length equals 15 residues. Trimming cost V 9 bases and J 2 bases, with 20 bases left between them. From germline, CDR1 is MDHEN and CDR2 SYDVKM.

Ten or more counts support this clonotype. The genes are TRBV6-5 and TRBJ2-7; 9 nucleotides match TRBD1. The CDR3 sequence is 16 residues long. V gave up 0 bases and J gave up 7 bases; unmatched junction bases: 10. Germline V gives CDR1 MNHEY, CDR2 SVGAGI. The CDR3 DNA is TGTGCCAGCAGTTACTCAAGGACAGGGGCACTAACGGAGCAGTACTTC. Protein product: CASSYSRTGALTEQYF.

This clonotype showed up many times. This sequence joins TRBV6-2 or TRBV6-3 and TRBJ2-7; no firm D call. The CDR3 is made up of 12 amino acids. V lost 0 bases, J lost 7 bases, and 7 bases lay in between. Germline CDR1 reads MNHEY; CDR2 reads SVGEGT. The CDR3 is CASSYSPWEQYF. The CDR3 DNA reads TGTGCCAGCAGTTACTCGCCGTGGGAGCAGTACTTC.

The sample holds a few counts of this clonotype. The V and J genes are TRBV3-1 and TRBJ1-1; a weak D match, TRBD1 (6 bases). Germline CDR1 LGHDT, CDR2 YNNKEL (reference sequence). This CDR3 comprises 19 residues. With 0 bases removed from V and 0 bases from J, the gap between germline ends came to 20 bases. DNA of the CDR3: TGTGCCAGCAGCCAAGATCAGCGGGGTCTACAGGGAATGAACACTGAAGCTTTCTTT. It translates to CASSQDQRGLQGMNTEAFF. Based on the CDR3 plus reference TRBV3-1 and TRBJ1-1, the full variable domain is DTAVSQTPKYLVTQMGNDKSIKCEQNLGHDTMYWYKQDSKKFLKIMFSYNNKELIINETVPNRFSPKSPDKAHLNLHINSLELGDSAVYFCASSQDQRGLQGMNTEAFFGQGTRLTVV.

This clonotype was seen at least ten times. This rearrangement joins TRBV28 to TRBJ2-7; 7 nucleotides align to TRBD1. Trimming cost V 3 bases and J 1 base; bases outside gene matches: 9. Germline V gene sequence: CDR1 MDHEN, CDR2 SYDVKM. The CDR3 has 16 amino acids. CDR3 DNA: TGTGCCAGCAGTTTTTACAGCAGGGGGATATCCTACGAGCAGTACTTC. Its protein product is CASSFYSRGISYEQYF.

This clonotype was observed at least ten times. CDR3 loop: CSAYDRGLNTEAFF. The CDR3 DNA is TGCAGTGCTTACGACAGGGGGCTGAACACTGAAGCTTTCTTT. V and J are TRBV20-1 and TRBJ1-1; 10 bases map to TRBD1. The germline gives CDR1 DFQATT, CDR2 SNEGSKA (reference sequence). Trimming took 5 bases from V and 0 from J; bases not matched to a gene: 3. The CDR3 contains 14 residues.

This chain uses TRBV30 with TRBJ2-3; a weak D match, TRBD2 (6 bases). This CDR3 contains 17 residues. The germline CDR1 and CDR2 sequences are GTSNPN and SVGIG (reference sequence). With 0 bases removed from V and 0 bases from J, the gap between germline ends came to 16 bases. The CDR3 nucleotides are TGTGCCTGGAGTGTACCCGGGGGAAGACTTAGCACAGATACGCAGTATTTT. It yields the protein CAWSVPGGRLSTDTQYF.

The CDR3 reads CASSPPGLTQRKASNQPQHF. The DNA for the CDR3 is TGTGCCAGCTCACCACCGGGACTGACCCAGCGTAAAGCAAGCAATCAGCCCCAGCATTTT. V gene TRBV18 combines with J gene TRBJ1-5; tentative D call: TRBD1 (5 bases). V was trimmed by 0 bases and J by 1 base, leaving 22 bases between them. From germline, CDR1 is KGHSH and CDR2 LQKENI. The CDR3 runs 20 residues.

This clonotype was recorded at least ten times. The chain has TRBV9 and TRBJ1-1; D not certain. The CDR3 runs to 13 residues. The V gene lost 5 bases and the J gene lost 0 bases, with 8 bases spanning the gap. Germline assignment: CDR1 SGDLS and CDR2 YYNGEE. As DNA, the CDR3 is TGTGCCAGCAGTGTCGAGGTGAACACTGAAGCTTTCTTT. Protein: CASSVEVNTEAFF.

The rearrangement joins TRBV2 to TRBJ1-1; 7 nucleotides align to TRBD1. The CDR3 contains 16 residues. V dropped 0 bases and J dropped 11; count of bases not matched to a gene: 15. Germline values: CDR1 SNHLY, CDR2 FYNNEI. The CDR3 bases are TGTGCCAGCAGTGAAGCGCCCACAGGGGCACCGAGGCGTGCTTTCTTT. It yields the protein CASSEAPTGAPRRAFF.

In its sample, this clonotype was seen a few times. The chain employs TRBV5-8 and TRBJ1-5; unclear D gene. With 4 bases removed from V and 7 bases from J, the gap between germline ends came to 18 bases. CDR3 length: 15 residues. Germline values: CDR1 SGHTS, CDR2 YDEGEE. The CDR3 DNA sequence: TGTGCCAGCAGCCCACGAGCTAGGGTGGGACAGCCCCAGCATTTT. This gives the protein CASSPRARVGQPQHF. Using reference TRBV5-8 and TRBJ1-5 for the parts outside the CDR3, the full variable domain is EAGVTQSPTHLIKTRGQQATLRCSPISGHTSVYWYQQALGLGLQFLLWYDEGEERNRGNFPPRFSGRQFPNYSSELNVNALELEDSALYLCASSPRARVGQPQHFGDGTRLSIL.

This clonotype has only a few counts. V gene TRBV28 combines with J gene TRBJ1-6, with D unclear. Germline V CDR1 and CDR2: MDHEN, SYDVKM. Deletions cut 4 bases from V and 7 bases from J, with 11 bases between. This CDR3 comprises 14 residues. CDR3: CASSSTLENSPLHF. The CDR3 DNA reads as TGTGCCAGCAGTTCGACCTTGGAGAATTCACCCCTCCACTTT.

The sample holds many counts of this clonotype. The genes are TRBV9 and TRBJ1-5; 8 bases fit TRBD1. V was pared by 5 bases and J by 7 bases, with 8 bases of the junction left unmatched. The CDR3 contains 14 residues. CDR1 and CDR2 (germline): SGDLS, YYNGEE. DNA for the CDR3: TGTGCCAGCAGTGAATCAGGGGGCGACCAGCCCCAGCATTTT. It yields the protein CASSESGGDQPQHF.

This clonotype was picked up a small number of times. V and J are TRBV29-1 and TRBJ2-7, with 9 positions matching TRBD1. The CDR3 has 14 residues. Trimming cost V 7 bases and J 0 bases; bases outside gene matches: 7. The germline V gene has CDR1 SQVTM and CDR2 ANQGSEA. In nucleotides, the CDR3 is TGCAGCGGGGTCACAGGGGGCCTCTCCTACGAGCAGTACTTC. It yields the protein CSGVTGGLSYEQYF.